One T cell receptor (beta chain) is described in this entry. The antigen is not known. From germline, CDR1 is SEHNR and CDR2 FQNEAQ (reference sequence). Trimming cost V 1 base and J 9 bases, with 7 bases left between them. CDR3 size: 12 residues. This entry belongs to a study of shared clonotypes between healthy human individuals. Study conclusions and caveats: When compared with the clonotypes that were shared by all four sorted-subset donors, the non-shared clonotypes turned out to have lower generation probabilities.

Both subsets, CD45RA+ naive and CD45RA-negative memory, were split from the CD4+ cells. This table comes from immunoSEQ multiplex PCR, and its TCRdb copy is limited to in-frame clones, with some not included. The sample comprises roughly 2 million clones, roughly 94% of which are singletons, and 0.1% to 0.15% rests with the top ten. This sequence joins TRBV7-9 and TRBJ2-1; D not resolved. The sequenced sample was naive CD4+ T cells sorted from blood. Subset of the sample: CD45RA+ positively selected. This sequence was found in a man younger than 35 in good health. CDR3 nucleotides: TGTGCCAGCAGCTTAGGGATCGGTGAGCAGTTCTTC. Translated, it gives CASSLGIGEQFF.